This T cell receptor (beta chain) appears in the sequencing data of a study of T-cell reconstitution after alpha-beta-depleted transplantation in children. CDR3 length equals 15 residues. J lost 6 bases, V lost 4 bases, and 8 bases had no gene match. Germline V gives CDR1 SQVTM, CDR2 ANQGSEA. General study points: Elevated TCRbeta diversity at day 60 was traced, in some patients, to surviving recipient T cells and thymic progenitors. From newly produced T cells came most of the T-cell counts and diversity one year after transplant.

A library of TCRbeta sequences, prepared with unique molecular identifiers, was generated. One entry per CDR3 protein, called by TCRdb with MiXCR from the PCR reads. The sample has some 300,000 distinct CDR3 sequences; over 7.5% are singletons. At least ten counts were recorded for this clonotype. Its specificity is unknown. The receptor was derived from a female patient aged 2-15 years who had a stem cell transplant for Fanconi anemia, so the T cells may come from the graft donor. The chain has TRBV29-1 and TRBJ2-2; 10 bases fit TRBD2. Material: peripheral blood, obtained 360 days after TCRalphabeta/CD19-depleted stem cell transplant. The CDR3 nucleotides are TGCAGCGTTGGAGGACTAGCGGACAAACCCGGGGAGCTGTTTTTT. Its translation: CSVGGLADKPGELFF.